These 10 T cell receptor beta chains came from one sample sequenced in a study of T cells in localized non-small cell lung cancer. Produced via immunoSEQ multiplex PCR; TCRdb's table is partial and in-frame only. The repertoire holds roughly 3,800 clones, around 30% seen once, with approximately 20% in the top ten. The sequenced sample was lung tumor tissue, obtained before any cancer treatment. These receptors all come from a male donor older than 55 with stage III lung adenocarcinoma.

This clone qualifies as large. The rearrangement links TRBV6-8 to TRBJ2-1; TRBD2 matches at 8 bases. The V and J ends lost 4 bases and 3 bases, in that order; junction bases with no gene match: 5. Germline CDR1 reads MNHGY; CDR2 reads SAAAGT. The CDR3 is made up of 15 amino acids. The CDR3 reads CASSCLAGSYNEQFF. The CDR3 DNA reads TGTGCCAGCAGTTGTTTAGCGGGGAGCTACAATGAGCAGTTCTTC.

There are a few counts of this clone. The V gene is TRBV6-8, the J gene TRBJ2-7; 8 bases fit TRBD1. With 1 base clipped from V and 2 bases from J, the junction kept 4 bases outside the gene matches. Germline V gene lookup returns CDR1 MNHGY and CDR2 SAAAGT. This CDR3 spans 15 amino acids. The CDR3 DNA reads TGTGCCAGCAGTTACTTGGACAGGGCGACCTACGAGCAGTACTTC. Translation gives CASSYLDRATYEQYF.

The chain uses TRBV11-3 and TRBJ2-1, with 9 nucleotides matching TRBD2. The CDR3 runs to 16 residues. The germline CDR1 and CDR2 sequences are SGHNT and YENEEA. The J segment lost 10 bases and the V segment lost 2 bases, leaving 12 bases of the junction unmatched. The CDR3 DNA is TGTGCCAGCAGCTTAAGGGGCGGGGGGGCCGATGAAGAGCAGTTCTTC. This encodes CASSLRGGGADEEQFF.

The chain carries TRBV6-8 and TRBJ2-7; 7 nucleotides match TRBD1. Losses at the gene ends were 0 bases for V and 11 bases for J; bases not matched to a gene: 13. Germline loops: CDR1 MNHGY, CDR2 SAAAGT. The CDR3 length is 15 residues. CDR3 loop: CASSYSATEGAGKYF. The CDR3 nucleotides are TGTGCCAGCAGTTACTCGGCAACCGAGGGGGCAGGGAAGTACTTC.

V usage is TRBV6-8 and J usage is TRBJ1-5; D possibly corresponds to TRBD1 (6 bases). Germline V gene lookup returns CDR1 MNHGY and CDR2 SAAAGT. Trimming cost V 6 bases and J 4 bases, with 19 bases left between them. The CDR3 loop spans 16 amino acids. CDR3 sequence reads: CASSPRLGGQNQPQHF. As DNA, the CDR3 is TGTGCCAGCAGCCCCCGCCTCGGGGGCCAAAATCAGCCCCAGCATTTT.

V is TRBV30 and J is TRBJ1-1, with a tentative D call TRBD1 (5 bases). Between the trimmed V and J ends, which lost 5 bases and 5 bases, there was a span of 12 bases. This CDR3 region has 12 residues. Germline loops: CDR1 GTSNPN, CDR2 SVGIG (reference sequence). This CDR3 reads CAWYRPGTEAFF. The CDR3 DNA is TGTGCCTGGTACAGGCCTGGTACTGAAGCTTTCTTT. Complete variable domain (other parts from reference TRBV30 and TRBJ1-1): SQTIHQWPATLVQPVGSPLSLECTVEGTSNPNLYWYRQAAGRGLQLLFYSVGIGQISSEVPQNLSASRPQDRQFILSSKKLLLSDSGFYLCAWYRPGTEAFFGQGTRLTVV.

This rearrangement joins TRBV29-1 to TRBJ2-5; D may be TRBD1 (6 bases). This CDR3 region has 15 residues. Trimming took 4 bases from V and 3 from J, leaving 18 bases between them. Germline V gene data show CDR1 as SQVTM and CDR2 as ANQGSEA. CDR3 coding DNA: TGCAGCGTTGGGCGCACAGGGACCTTCGAAGAGACCCAGTACTTC. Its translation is CSVGRTGTFEETQYF.

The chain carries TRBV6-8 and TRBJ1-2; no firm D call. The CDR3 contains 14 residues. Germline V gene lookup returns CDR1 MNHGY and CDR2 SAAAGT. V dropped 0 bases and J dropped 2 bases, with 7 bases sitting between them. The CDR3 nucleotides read TGTGCCAGCAGTTACTCGGGCGGGAACTATGGCTACACCTTC. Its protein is CASSYSGGNYGYTF.

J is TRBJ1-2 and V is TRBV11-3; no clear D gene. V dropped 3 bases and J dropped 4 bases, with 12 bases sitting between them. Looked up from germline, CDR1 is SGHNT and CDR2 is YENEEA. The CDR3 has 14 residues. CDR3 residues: CASSLAMGGYGYTF. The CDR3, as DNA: TGTGCCAGCAGCTTGGCCATGGGTGGCTATGGCTACACCTTC.

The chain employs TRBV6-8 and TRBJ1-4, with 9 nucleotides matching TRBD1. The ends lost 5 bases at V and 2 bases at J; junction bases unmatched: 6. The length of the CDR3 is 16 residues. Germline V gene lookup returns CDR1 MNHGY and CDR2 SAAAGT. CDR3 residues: CASSRDRARTNEKLFF. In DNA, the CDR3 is TGTGCCAGCAGTAGGGACAGGGCACGGACTAATGAAAAACTGTTTTTT.